Each of the 8 T cell receptor beta chains below was sequenced from the same sample in a study of cytotoxic CD8 clonotypes in ibrutinib-treated CLL. Data came from immunoSEQ multiplex PCR; TCRdb stores just in-frame clones and leaves some out. The sample includes about 14,000 clones, around 60% seen only once; the top ten take 40%. The input for sequencing was PBMCs, taken before ibrutinib treatment. The receptor source for this set is a human donor with chronic lymphocytic leukemia.

Of note for this clone: One end of the junction is discordant with germline, which a read error may explain. This rearrangement joins TRBV7-6 to TRBJ1-5; tentatively, D is TRBD1 (6 bases). CDR3 length: 14 amino acids. Looked up from germline, CDR1 is SGHVS and CDR2 is FNYEAQ. The CDR3 coding sequence is TGTGCCGGCAGCTTAGGGGGGCCTGCGTCGCCCCAGCATTTT. Protein sequence: CAGSLGGPASPQHF.

The rearrangement joins TRBV7-9 to TRBJ2-7; D possibly corresponds to TRBD1 (5 bases). V lost 4 bases and J lost 7, with 11 bases in between. This CDR3 is 12 amino acids long. Germline values: CDR1 SEHNR, CDR2 FQNEAQ (reference sequence). The CDR3 is CASSSQGIEQYF. As DNA, the CDR3 is TGTGCCAGCAGCTCCCAGGGAATTGAGCAGTACTTC.

This clone has ten or more counts. The V gene is TRBV4-1, the J gene TRBJ2-1, with D perhaps TRBD2 (5 bases). Looked up from germline, CDR1 is MGHRA and CDR2 is YSYEKL. V was trimmed by 0 bases and J by 9 bases, leaving 18 bases between them. CDR3 length equals 16 residues. The CDR3 DNA reads as TGCGCCAGCAGCCAAGACGGATCGCAGACGGGGTCTGAGCAGTTCTTC. Its translation is CASSQDGSQTGSEQFF.

This clone was seen a handful of times. This chain uses TRBV5-4 with TRBJ1-1; 9 bases are shared with TRBD1. The germline V gene encodes CDR1 SGHNT and CDR2 YYREEE (reference sequence). J gave up 8 bases and V 4 bases, and 9 bases lay outside the gene matches. The CDR3 is 14 residues long. CDR3 bases: TGTGCCAGCAGCCCGGGACAGGGCGGATGGGAAGCTTTCTTT. It codes for CASSPGQGGWEAFF.

The rearrangement uses TRBV18 and TRBJ1-2; maybe TRBD1 (5 bases). Germline CDR1 KGHSH, CDR2 LQKENI. The CDR3 spans 15 residues. Deletions cut 3 bases from V and 7 bases from J, with 18 bases between. CDR3 in amino acids: CASSPTSRDAPGYTF. CDR3 coding DNA: TGTGCCAGCTCACCGACTTCCAGGGACGCGCCTGGCTACACCTTC.

The chain recombines TRBV19 with TRBJ1-6; TRBD1 matches 7 bases. The CDR3 loop spans 15 amino acids. Germline CDR1 and CDR2: LNHDA and SQIVND (reference sequence). The trim removed 6 bases at V and 10 bases at J, leaving 12 bases unmatched. DNA for the CDR3: TGTGCCAGTAGCCTAGACAGGGAAGTTGACTCACCCCTCCACTTT. Residues: CASSLDREVDSPLHF.

The genes are TRBV2 and TRBJ1-5; a weak D match, TRBD1 (5 bases). Germline V gives CDR1 SNHLY, CDR2 FYNNEI. V was clipped by 2 bases and J by 10 bases, with 18 bases between them. This CDR3 spans 15 amino acids. DNA for the CDR3: TGTGCCAGCAGTGAAACGGCGGTGGGGACGGAACCCCAGCATTTT. This sequence encodes CASSETAVGTEPQHF.

The chain couples TRBV5-1 to TRBJ2-3; 14 nucleotides line up with TRBD2. CDR3 size: 17 residues. The J segment lost 6 bases and the V segment lost 4 bases, leaving 10 bases of the junction unmatched. From germline, CDR1 is SGHRS and CDR2 YFSETQ. CDR3 sequence (DNA): TGCGCCAGCAGCCCGGCGACTAGCGGGGGGGTGCTGGATACGCAGTATTTT. Translated: CASSPATSGGVLDTQYF. The whole variable domain, filled in from reference TRBV5-1 and TRBJ2-3, reads KAGVTQTPRYLIKTRGQQVTLSCSPISGHRSVSWYQQTPGQGLQFLFEYFSETQRNKGNFPGRFSGRQFSNSRSEMNVSTLELGDSALYLCASSPATSGGVLDTQYFGPGTRLTVL.